These 10 T cell receptor beta chains were sequenced from one sample in a study of T-cell memory formation after mild COVID-19. TCRdb analysed the 5' RACE reads with MiXCR anew, one entry per CDR3 protein. The sample includes a few hundred thousand distinct CDR3 sequences, around 25% of them seen just once. Specimen: PBMCs or a T cell subset sorted from them (not recorded which). The source of these receptors is an adult woman who had mild COVID-19 (a few samples of this study predate the infection). Cell type and time point are not known.

This clonotype was picked up a small number of times. The J gene is TRBJ2-7, the V gene TRBV5-4; tentatively, D is TRBD2 (6 bases). With 6 bases removed from V and 5 bases from J, the gap between germline ends came to 12 bases. The CDR3 is made up of 12 amino acids. Germline V lookup: CDR1 SGHNT, CDR2 YYREEE (reference sequence). The CDR3 loop reads CASTPGGNEQYF. The CDR3 DNA is TGTGCCAGCACCCCCGGGGGTAACGAGCAGTACTTC.

This clonotype occurred a few times. The chain is built from TRBV5-1 and TRBJ2-5, with D possibly being TRBD2 (6 bases). Germline V lookup: CDR1 SGHRS, CDR2 YFSETQ. V was trimmed by 1 base and J by 1 base, leaving 14 bases between them. This CDR3 spans 16 amino acids. This CDR3 is CASSLTVAASQETQYF. The CDR3 DNA sequence: TGCGCCAGCAGCTTGACGGTAGCGGCTTCCCAAGAGACCCAGTACTTC. The full variable domain, rest sourced from reference TRBV5-1 and TRBJ2-5, is KAGVTQTPRYLIKTRGQQVTLSCSPISGHRSVSWYQQTPGQGLQFLFEYFSETQRNKGNFPGRFSGRQFSNSRSEMNVSTLELGDSALYLCASSLTVAASQETQYFGPGTRLLVL.

The chain employs TRBV24-1 and TRBJ1-1; unclear D gene. The CDR3 covers 12 residues. The V and J ends lost 9 bases and 2 bases respectively, with 9 bases between them. Germline loops: CDR1 KGHDR, CDR2 SFDVKD. The CDR3: CATLGGNTEAFF. The DNA for the CDR3 is TGTGCCACCCTGGGAGGAAACACTGAAGCTTTCTTT.

The chain is built from TRBV9 and TRBJ1-3, with D perhaps TRBD1 (5 bases). Between the trimmed V and J ends, which lost 3 bases and 0 bases, there was a span of 10 bases. The CDR3 runs 15 residues. CDR1 and CDR2 from the germline V gene are SGDLS and YYNGEE. In nucleotides, the CDR3 is TGTGCCAGCAGCGAGACAGCCTTCTCTGGAAACACCATATATTTT. This sequence encodes CASSETAFSGNTIYF.

The chain has TRBV5-1 and TRBJ2-3, with D uncertain. Trimming cost V 0 bases and J 4 bases, with 12 bases left between them. There are 15 residues in the CDR3. Germline V gene sequence: CDR1 SGHRS, CDR2 YFSETQ. The DNA of the CDR3 is TGCGCCAGCAGCTTGGGCCCTACAGCCGCAGATACGCAGTATTTT. Translation: CASSLGPTAADTQYF. The variable domain in full, with the rest retrieved from reference TRBV5-1 and TRBJ2-3, is KAGVTQTPRYLIKTRGQQVTLSCSPISGHRSVSWYQQTPGQGLQFLFEYFSETQRNKGNFPGRFSGRQFSNSRSEMNVSTLELGDSALYLCASSLGPTAADTQYFGPGTRLTVL.

This chain links TRBV11-2 with TRBJ2-5; D is unclear. Germline V gives CDR1 SGHAT, CDR2 FQNNGV. Trimming took 5 bases from V and 5 from J, leaving 18 bases between them. There are 15 residues in the CDR3. CDR3 DNA: TGTGCCAGCAGCCGTAGTTTGGTTGGTAGCGAGACCCAGTACTTC. Its protein product is CASSRSLVGSETQYF.

This clonotype was seen a few times. The chain carries TRBV12-3 or TRBV12-4 and TRBJ1-2; D ambiguous. V lost 10 bases to trimming and J lost 2 bases, with 17 bases between them. The CDR3 has 14 residues. The CDR3 region has the DNA TGTGCCACCTCTAGATTGAGGAGAAACTATGGCTACACCTTC. Protein product: CATSRLRRNYGYTF.

The V gene is TRBV5-1, the J gene TRBJ2-1; a possible D gene is TRBD1 (6 bases). The CDR3 extends over 14 amino acids. Deletions cut 3 bases from V and 9 bases from J, with 16 bases between. Germline loops: CDR1 SGHRS, CDR2 YFSETQ. The CDR3 DNA reads TGCGCCAGCAGCTCCGGGGATCCCAGGGGTGAGCAGTTCTTC. Translating gives CASSSGDPRGEQFF.

This clonotype occurred a few times. The CDR3 is CASSLALGGFSYEQYF. DNA for the CDR3: TGTGCCAGCAGTTTAGCGCTGGGGGGATTTTCCTACGAGCAGTACTTC. V and J are TRBV12-3 or TRBV12-4 and TRBJ2-7; D possibly corresponds to TRBD2 (6 bases). Trimming shortened V by 0 bases and J by 1 base, and 13 bases separated the two germline ends. The CDR3 has 16 residues.

Here the CDR3 reads CSVESTGNAQYF. In DNA, the CDR3 is TGCAGCGTTGAAAGTACAGGGAATGCCCAGTACTTC. V is TRBV29-1 and J is TRBJ2-7, with D possibly TRBD1 on 6 matching bases. Germline V lookup: CDR1 SQVTM, CDR2 ANQGSEA. CDR3 length: 12 amino acids. Trimming left V 2 bases short and J 10 bases short, with 15 bases between.